Listed below are T cell receptor beta chains from one sample, sequenced in a study of low-dose radiotherapy and immunotherapy resistance in tumors. TCRdb re-called the reads with MiXCR, one entry per CDR3 protein. Of 57,000 or so distinct CDR3 sequences in the sample, under 30% are singletons; the top ten hold roughly 5.6%. Sequencing was performed on PBMCs, taken before treatment. The receptors shown here come from a male donor with prostate cancer. CDR3s include the opening cysteine and the closing phenylalanine or tryptophan. Fields, in order: J gene, CDR3 length, clone size, V gene, D gene, CDR3 protein, CDR3 DNA. D genes are given only for firm matches. Rows may omit the clone size; those that give it use once, few, many or a size class.

TRBJ1-1 12 many TRBV6-2/TRBV6-3 NA CASRGGGPEAFF TGTGCCAGCAGGGGGGGGGGTCCTGAAGCTTTCTTT
TRBJ1-1 14 many TRBV4-1 NA CASSSGTVNTEAFF TGCGCCAGCAGCTCGGGGACGGTGAACACTGAAGCTTTCTTT
TRBJ2-7 14 many TRBV29-1 NA CSVEGGHPTYEQYF TGCAGCGTTGAGGGGGGACATCCTACCTACGAGCAGTACTTC
TRBJ2-6 17 many TRBV3-1 NA CASSQRTVLSGANVLTF TGTGCCAGCAGCCAGAGGACAGTGCTCTCTGGGGCCAACGTCCTGACTTTC
TRBJ2-3 14 medium-sized TRBV5-4 NA CASSSRWAGDTQYF TGTGCCAGCAGCTCCCGGTGGGCTGGAGATACGCAGTATTTT
TRBJ2-3 15 NA TRBV28 TRBD2 CASSTSGRTTDTQYF TGTGCCAGCAGTACTAGCGGGAGGACCACAGATACGCAGTATTTT
TRBJ1-2 15 many TRBV12-5 NA CASGLVRGGIYGYTF TGTGCTAGTGGTTTGGTACGCGGAGGCATCTATGGCTACACCTTC
TRBJ2-2 18 NA TRBV7-6 TRBD2 CASSLLGLAGGNTGELFF TGTGCCAGCAGCTTGCTGGGACTAGCGGGGGGGAACACCGGGGAGCTGTTTTTT
TRBJ1-1 13 many TRBV20-1 NA CSGDYGPNTEAFF TGCAGTGGCGATTACGGGCCCAACACTGAAGCTTTCTTT
TRBJ1-2 14 NA TRBV5-4 NA CASSYRDSNYGYTF TGTGCCAGCAGCTACCGGGACTCAAACTATGGCTACACCTTC
TRBJ2-1 13 many TRBV27 NA CASSFLGVHEQFF TGTGCCAGCAGTTTCCTGGGCGTCCATGAGCAGTTCTTC
TRBJ2-7 16 many TRBV19 NA CASSFPPDRTTYEQYF TGTGCCAGTAGTTTTCCGCCGGACCGGACTACCTACGAGCAGTACTTC
TRBJ1-2 13 many TRBV5-1 NA CASSLEAAYGYTF TGCGCCAGCAGCTTGGAGGCAGCGTATGGCTACACCTTC
TRBJ2-1 14 NA TRBV15 TRBD2 CATSTLAGGNEQFF TGTGCCACCAGCACGTTAGCGGGAGGAAATGAGCAGTTCTTC
TRBJ1-2 12 many TRBV20-1 NA CSARRQGYGYTF TGCAGTGCTAGGAGGCAGGGCTATGGCTACACCTTC
TRBJ1-1 14 many TRBV4-1 TRBD1 CASSPVQGGTEAFF TGCGCCAGCAGCCCGGTCCAGGGGGGCACTGAAGCTTTCTTT
TRBJ2-1 15 many TRBV3-1 NA CASSQESVIYNEQFF TGTGCCAGCAGCCAAGAGTCGGTGATCTACAATGAGCAGTTCTTC
TRBJ1-1 14 many TRBV6-2/TRBV6-3 TRBD1 CASSPTGVNTEAFF TGTGCCAGCAGTCCCACAGGGGTGAACACTGAAGCTTTCTTT
TRBJ1-1 11 NA TRBV5-4 NA CASRDTHEAFF TGTGCCAGCAGGGACACCCATGAAGCTTTCTTT
TRBJ2-3 15 NA TRBV12-3/TRBV12-4 TRBD2 CASSQQAGGLVAQYF TGTGCCAGCAGTCAGCAAGCGGGGGGGCTGGTCGCGCAGTATTTT
TRBJ2-2 18 many TRBV5-1 NA CASSARPFMKGNTGELFF TGCGCCAGCAGCGCCAGGCCATTTATGAAGGGGAACACCGGGGAGCTGTTTTTT
TRBJ1-4 15 many TRBV12-3/TRBV12-4 TRBD1 CASSGSTGYSEKLFF TGTGCCAGCAGCGGGTCGACAGGGTATTCTGAAAAACTGTTTTTT
TRBJ1-1 13 many TRBV28 NA CASIRHPNTEAFF TGTGCCAGCATTCGGCATCCGAACACTGAAGCTTTCTTT
TRBJ2-7 14 many TRBV7-2 TRBD2 CASREGGGAREQYF TGTGCCAGCAGGGAAGGCGGGGGGGCCCGGGAGCAGTACTTC
TRBJ1-2 13 NA TRBV6-1 TRBD1 CASRTTGGGGYTF TGTGCCAGCAGGACGACAGGGGGCGGTGGCTACACCTTC
TRBJ2-1 15 NA TRBV2 TRBD2 CASRQRAGGHNEQFF TGTGCCAGCAGGCAAAGGGCGGGGGGGCACAATGAGCAGTTCTTC
TRBJ2-1 13 once TRBV7-9 TRBD2 CASRLAGVGEQFF TGTGCCAGCAGACTAGCGGGGGTGGGTGAGCAGTTCTTC
TRBJ2-6 17 NA TRBV28 NA CASGGTSLSSGANVLTF TGTGCCAGTGGAGGGACCTCTCTATCCTCTGGGGCCAACGTCCTGACTTTC
TRBJ2-5 15 many TRBV5-4 TRBD2 CASSISGGPQETQYF TGTGCCAGCAGCATTAGCGGGGGGCCCCAAGAGACCCAGTACTTC
TRBJ2-7 14 many TRBV28 TRBD2 CASTPSGKKYEQYF TGTGCCAGCACCCCTAGCGGGAAGAAGTACGAGCAGTACTTC
TRBJ1-1 15 many TRBV7-9 TRBD1 CASSLIQGAVAEAFF TGTGCCAGCAGCTTAATCCAGGGGGCCGTCGCTGAAGCTTTCTTT
TRBJ2-7 13 many TRBV7-9 TRBD1 CASSLTGVNEQYF TGTGCCAGCAGCCTCACAGGGGTCAACGAGCAGTACTTC
TRBJ2-1 11 many TRBV12-3/TRBV12-4 NA CASSSTSEQFF TGTGCCAGCAGTTCTACGAGTGAGCAGTTCTTC
TRBJ2-7 13 many TRBV5-5 NA CASRLRERYEQYF TGTGCCAGCAGGCTCCGGGAACGCTACGAGCAGTACTTC
TRBJ2-7 12 few TRBV10-3 NA CAIGPLLKEQYF TGTGCCATCGGACCTCTACTAAAAGAGCAGTACTTC
TRBJ2-7 14 NA TRBV18 NA CASSPSTGRGEQYF TGTGCCAGCTCACCCTCGACAGGGCGGGGAGAGCAGTACTTC
TRBJ1-2 15 NA TRBV5-6 NA CASSLGGEEVYGYTF TGTGCCAGCAGCTTGGGAGGGGAAGAGGTCTATGGCTACACCTTC
TRBJ1-2 11 NA TRBV28 NA CASNQGSGYTF TGTGCCAGCAACCAGGGCTCTGGCTACACCTTC
TRBJ2-7 11 NA TRBV28 NA CASSLGRDQYF TGTGCCAGCAGTTTGGGCAGGGACCAGTACTTC
TRBJ2-7 14 many TRBV18 NA CASSIDSTSYEQYF TGTGCCAGCTCAATCGACTCGACCTCCTACGAGCAGTACTTC
TRBJ1-5 15 many TRBV5-1 NA CASSLGGAEGQPQHF TGCGCCAGCAGCTTGGGGGGGGCAGAGGGTCAGCCCCAGCATTTT
TRBJ2-2 13 NA TRBV5-1 NA CASSPGVSGELFF TGCGCCAGCAGCCCAGGGGTGTCCGGGGAGCTGTTTTTT